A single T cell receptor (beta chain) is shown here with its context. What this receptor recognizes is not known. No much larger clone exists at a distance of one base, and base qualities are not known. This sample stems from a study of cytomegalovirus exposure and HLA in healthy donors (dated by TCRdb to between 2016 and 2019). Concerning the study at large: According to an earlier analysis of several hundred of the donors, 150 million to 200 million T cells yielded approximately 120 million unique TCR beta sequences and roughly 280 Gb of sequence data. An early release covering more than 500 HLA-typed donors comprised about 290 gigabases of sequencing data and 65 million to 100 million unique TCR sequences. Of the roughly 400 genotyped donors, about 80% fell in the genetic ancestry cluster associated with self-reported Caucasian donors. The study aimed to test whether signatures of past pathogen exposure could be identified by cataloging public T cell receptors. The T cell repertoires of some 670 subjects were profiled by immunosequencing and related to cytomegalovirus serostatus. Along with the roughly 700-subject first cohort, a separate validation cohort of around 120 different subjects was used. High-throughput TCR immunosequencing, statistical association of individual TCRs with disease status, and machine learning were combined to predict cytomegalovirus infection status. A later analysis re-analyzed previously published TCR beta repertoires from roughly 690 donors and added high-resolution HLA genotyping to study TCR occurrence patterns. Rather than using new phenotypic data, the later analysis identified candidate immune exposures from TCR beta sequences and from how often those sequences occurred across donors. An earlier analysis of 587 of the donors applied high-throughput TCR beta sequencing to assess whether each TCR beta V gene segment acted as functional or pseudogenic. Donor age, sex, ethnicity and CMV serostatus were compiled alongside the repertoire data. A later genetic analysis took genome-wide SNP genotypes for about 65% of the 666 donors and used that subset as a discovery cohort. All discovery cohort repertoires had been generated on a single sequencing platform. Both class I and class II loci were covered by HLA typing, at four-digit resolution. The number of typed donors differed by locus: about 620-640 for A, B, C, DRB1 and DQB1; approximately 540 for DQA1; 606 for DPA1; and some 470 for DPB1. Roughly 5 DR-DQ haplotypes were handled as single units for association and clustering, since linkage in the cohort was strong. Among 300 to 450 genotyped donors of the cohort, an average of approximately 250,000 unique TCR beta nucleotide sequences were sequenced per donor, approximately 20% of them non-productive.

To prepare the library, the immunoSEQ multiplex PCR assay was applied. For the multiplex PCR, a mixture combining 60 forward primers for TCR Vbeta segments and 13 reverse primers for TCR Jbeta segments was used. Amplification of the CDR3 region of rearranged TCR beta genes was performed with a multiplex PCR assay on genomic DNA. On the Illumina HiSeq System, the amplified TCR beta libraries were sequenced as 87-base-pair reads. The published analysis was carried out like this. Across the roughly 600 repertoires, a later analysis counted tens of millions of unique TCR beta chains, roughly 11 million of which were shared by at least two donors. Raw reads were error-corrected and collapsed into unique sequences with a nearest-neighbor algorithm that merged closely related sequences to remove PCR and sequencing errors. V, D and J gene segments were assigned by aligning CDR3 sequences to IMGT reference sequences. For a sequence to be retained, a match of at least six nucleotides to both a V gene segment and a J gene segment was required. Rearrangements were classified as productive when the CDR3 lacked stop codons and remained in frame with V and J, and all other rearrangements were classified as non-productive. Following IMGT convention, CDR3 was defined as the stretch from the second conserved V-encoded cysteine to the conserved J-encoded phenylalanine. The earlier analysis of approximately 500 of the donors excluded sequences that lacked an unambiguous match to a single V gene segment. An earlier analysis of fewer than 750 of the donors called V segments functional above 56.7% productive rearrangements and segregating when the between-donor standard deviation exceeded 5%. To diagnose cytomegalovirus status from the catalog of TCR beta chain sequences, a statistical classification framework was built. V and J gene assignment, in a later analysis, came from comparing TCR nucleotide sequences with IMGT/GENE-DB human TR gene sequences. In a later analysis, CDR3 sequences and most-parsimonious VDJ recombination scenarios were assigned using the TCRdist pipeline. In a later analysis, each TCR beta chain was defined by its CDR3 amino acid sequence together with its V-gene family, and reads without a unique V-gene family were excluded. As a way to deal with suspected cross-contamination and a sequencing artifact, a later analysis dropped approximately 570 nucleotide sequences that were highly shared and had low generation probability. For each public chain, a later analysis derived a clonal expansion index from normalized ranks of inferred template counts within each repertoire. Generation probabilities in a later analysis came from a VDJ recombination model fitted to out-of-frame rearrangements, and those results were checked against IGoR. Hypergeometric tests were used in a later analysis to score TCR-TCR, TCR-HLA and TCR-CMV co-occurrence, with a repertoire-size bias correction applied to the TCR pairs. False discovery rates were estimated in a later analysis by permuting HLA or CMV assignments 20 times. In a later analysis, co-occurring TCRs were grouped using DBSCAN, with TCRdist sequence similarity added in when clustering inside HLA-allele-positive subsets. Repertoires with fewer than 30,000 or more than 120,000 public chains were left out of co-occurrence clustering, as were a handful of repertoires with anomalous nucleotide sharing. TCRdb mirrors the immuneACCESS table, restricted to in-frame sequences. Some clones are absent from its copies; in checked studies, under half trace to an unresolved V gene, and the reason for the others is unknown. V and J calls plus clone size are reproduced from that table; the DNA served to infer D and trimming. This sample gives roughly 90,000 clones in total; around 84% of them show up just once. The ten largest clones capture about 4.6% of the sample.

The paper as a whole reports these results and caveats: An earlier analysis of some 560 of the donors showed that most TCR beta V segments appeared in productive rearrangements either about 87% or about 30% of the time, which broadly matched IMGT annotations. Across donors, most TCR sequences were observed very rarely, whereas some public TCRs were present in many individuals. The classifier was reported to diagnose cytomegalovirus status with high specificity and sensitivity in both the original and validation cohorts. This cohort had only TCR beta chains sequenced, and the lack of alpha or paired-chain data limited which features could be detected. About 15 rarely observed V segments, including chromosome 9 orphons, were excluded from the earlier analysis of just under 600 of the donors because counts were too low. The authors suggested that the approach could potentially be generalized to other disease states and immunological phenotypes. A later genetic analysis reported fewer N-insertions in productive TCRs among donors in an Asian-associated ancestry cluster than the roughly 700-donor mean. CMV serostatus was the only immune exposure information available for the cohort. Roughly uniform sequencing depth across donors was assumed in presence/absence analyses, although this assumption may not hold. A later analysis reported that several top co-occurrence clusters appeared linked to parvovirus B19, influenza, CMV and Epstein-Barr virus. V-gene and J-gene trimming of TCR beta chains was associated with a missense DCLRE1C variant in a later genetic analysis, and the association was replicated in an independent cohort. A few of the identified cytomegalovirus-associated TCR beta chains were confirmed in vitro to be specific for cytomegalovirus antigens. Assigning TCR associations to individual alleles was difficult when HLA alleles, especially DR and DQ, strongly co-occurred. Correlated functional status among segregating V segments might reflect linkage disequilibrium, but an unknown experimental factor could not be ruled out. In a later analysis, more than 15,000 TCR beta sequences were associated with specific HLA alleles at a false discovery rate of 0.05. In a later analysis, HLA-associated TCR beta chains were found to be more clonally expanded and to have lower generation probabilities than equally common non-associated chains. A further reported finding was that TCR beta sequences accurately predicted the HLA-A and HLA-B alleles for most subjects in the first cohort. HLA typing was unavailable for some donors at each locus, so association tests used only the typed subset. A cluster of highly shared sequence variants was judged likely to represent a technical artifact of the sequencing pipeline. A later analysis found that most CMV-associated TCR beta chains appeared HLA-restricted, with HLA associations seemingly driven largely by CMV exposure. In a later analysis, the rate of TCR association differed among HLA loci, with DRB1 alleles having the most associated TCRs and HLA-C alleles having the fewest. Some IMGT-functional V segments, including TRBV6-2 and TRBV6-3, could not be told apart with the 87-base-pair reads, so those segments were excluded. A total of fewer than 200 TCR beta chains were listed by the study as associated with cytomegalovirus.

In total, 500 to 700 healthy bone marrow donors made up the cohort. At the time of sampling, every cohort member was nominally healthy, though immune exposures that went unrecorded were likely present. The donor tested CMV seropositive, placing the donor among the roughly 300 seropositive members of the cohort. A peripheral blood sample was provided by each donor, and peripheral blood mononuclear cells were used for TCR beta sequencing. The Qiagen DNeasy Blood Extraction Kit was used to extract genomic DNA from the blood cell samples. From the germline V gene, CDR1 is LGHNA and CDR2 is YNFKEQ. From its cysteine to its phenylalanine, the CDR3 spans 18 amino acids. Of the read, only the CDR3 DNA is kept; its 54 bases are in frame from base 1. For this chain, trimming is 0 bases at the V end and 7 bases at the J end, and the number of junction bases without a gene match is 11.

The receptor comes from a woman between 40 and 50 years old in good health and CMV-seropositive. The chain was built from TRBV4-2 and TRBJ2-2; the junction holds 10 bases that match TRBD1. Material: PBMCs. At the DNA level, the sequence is TGTGCCAGCAGCCAAGAAACGACAGGGGGCTATCTTCACGGGGAGCTGTTTTTT. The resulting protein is CASSQETTGGYLHGELFF.